Listed here are 19 T cell receptor beta chains from one sample, sequenced in a study of T cell repertoires in cytomegalovirus infection. In TCRdb, the reads were re-called with MiXCR into one record per CDR3 protein. The sample lists roughly 200,000 distinct CDR3 sequences; roughly 9.8% were seen once. Material: PBMCs. The receptors derive from a human donor in good health (CMV status not recorded). Some clones in this sample may be carry-over from other donors' samples.

There are a few counts of this clonotype. The chain employs TRBV29-1 and TRBJ2-6; 8 nucleotides agree with TRBD1. CDR3 size: 17 residues. V shed 7 bases, J shed 1 base, and the junction held 12 bases outside the gene matches. Germline V gene sequence: CDR1 SQVTM, CDR2 ANQGSEA. DNA for the CDR3: TGCAGCGCTGCTCCCGGGACAGGAGGATCTGGGGCCAACGTCCTGACTTTC. It encodes CSAAPGTGGSGANVLTF. Looking up the rest from reference TRBV29-1 and TRBJ2-6 gives the full variable domain: SAVISQKPSRDICQRGTSLTIQCQVDSQVTMMFWYRQQPGQSLTLIATANQGSEATYESGFVIDKFPISRPNLTFSTLTVSNMSPEDSSIYLCSAAPGTGGSGANVLTFGAGSRLTVL.

This clonotype has just a few counts. The chain employs TRBV4-3 and TRBJ1-2, with 9 bases identical to TRBD1. Germline values: CDR1 LGHNA, CDR2 YSLEER. V shed 0 bases, J shed 4 bases, and the junction held 9 bases outside the gene matches. The CDR3 has 17 amino acids. CDR3 in amino acids: CASSQEFPGQGIYGYTF. CDR3 DNA: TGCGCCAGCAGCCAAGAGTTCCCGGGACAGGGAATCTATGGCTACACCTTC.

In this sample, this clonotype turned up many times. This rearrangement joins TRBV7-9 to TRBJ2-3; TRBD1 aligns across 7 bases. Germline values: CDR1 SEHNR, CDR2 FQNEAQ (reference sequence). The length of the CDR3 is 15 residues. V lost 5 bases, J lost 0 bases, and 5 bases stayed unmatched. CDR3 loop: CASSATGQSTDTQYF. In nucleotides, the CDR3 is TGTGCCAGCAGCGCGACGGGACAGAGCACAGATACGCAGTATTTT.

The chain links TRBV28 to TRBJ1-5; D gene unclear. Germline-derived CDR1 and CDR2 are MDHEN and SYDVKM. Trimming removed 3 bases at V and 7 bases at J, with 10 bases between. There are 13 residues in the CDR3. CDR3 nucleotide sequence: TGTGCCAGCAGTTTTGCTCGCGGGCAGCCCCAGCATTTT. Protein sequence: CASSFARGQPQHF.

This clonotype occurred many times. V gene TRBV7-2 combines with J gene TRBJ2-5; 10 positions match TRBD2. V lost 6 bases, J lost 4 bases, and 8 bases stayed unmatched. Germline V lookup: CDR1 SGHTA, CDR2 FQGNSA. This CDR3 has 15 residues. The CDR3 protein is CASRKLAGRGETQYF. The CDR3 coding sequence is TGTGCCAGCAGGAAACTAGCGGGGCGGGGAGAGACCCAGTACTTC.

The chain has TRBV19 and TRBJ2-1; TRBD2 matches 9 bases. The J segment lost 3 bases and the V segment lost 7 bases, leaving 7 bases of the junction unmatched. The CDR3 length is 15 residues. Per germline, CDR1 LNHDA and CDR2 SQIVND (reference sequence). CDR3 in amino acids: CASTGSGGNYNEQFF. In DNA form, the CDR3 reads TGTGCCAGTACGGGTAGCGGGGGCAACTACAATGAGCAGTTCTTC.

There are many counts of this clonotype. This CDR3 is CASSFLDRDNSPLHF. CDR3 DNA: TGTGCCAGCAGCTTCCTGGACAGGGATAATTCACCCCTCCACTTT. The V gene is TRBV5-6, the J gene TRBJ1-6; the match to TRBD1 covers 8 bases. J gave up 5 bases and V 2 bases, and 3 bases lay outside the gene matches. This CDR3 spans 15 amino acids. Germline V gives CDR1 SGHDT, CDR2 YYEEEE.

This clonotype was seen ten or more times. This chain uses TRBV24-1 with TRBJ2-7, with 11 bases identical to TRBD2. Germline V CDR1 and CDR2: KGHDR, SFDVKD. This CDR3 is built from 16 residues. V lost 1 base and J lost 5; bases outside the gene matches: 6. The CDR3 is CATSDFTSGSINEQYF. CDR3 DNA: TGTGCCACCAGTGATTTCACTAGCGGGAGTATCAACGAGCAGTACTTC.

This clonotype was detected a few times. This chain connects TRBV29-1 to TRBJ1-5, with D tentatively TRBD1 (5 bases). CDR1 is SQVTM and CDR2 is ANQGSEA in the germline V gene. The CDR3 runs 13 residues. V lost 3 bases to trimming and J lost 3 bases, with 9 bases between them. The chain's CDR3 is CSVDQGPNQPQHF. For the CDR3, the DNA is TGCAGCGTTGATCAGGGCCCCAATCAGCCCCAGCATTTT.

At least ten counts were recorded for this clonotype. The chain combines TRBV4-1 with TRBJ1-5, with D uncertain. Germline CDR1 reads MGHRA; CDR2 reads YSYEKL. This CDR3 is built from 15 residues. Trimming stripped 3 bases from V and 3 bases from J, with 12 bases between. The CDR3 loop is CASSQVGRDNQPQHF. The CDR3 bases are TGCGCCAGCAGCCAGGTAGGACGGGACAATCAGCCCCAGCATTTT.

This clonotype came up many times. The chain recombines TRBV28 with TRBJ1-5, with D possibly matching TRBD1 (6 bases). The germline V gene encodes CDR1 MDHEN and CDR2 SYDVKM. The V end was cut by 4 bases, the J end by 1 base, with 11 bases between. The CDR3 extends over 15 amino acids. As DNA, the CDR3 is TGTGCCAGCAGTTGGACAGAGGCGAGCAATCAGCCCCAGCATTTT. Residues: CASSWTEASNQPQHF.

The genes are TRBV7-6 and TRBJ2-5, with 10 bases lining up with TRBD1. The CDR3 runs 15 residues. With 5 bases clipped from V and 12 bases from J, the junction kept 15 bases outside the gene matches. Germline CDR1 reads SGHVS; CDR2 reads FNYEAQ. CDR3 in amino acids: CASSRDRGHQEPKYF. The CDR3, as DNA: TGTGCCAGCAGCAGGGACAGGGGTCACCAAGAGCCCAAGTACTTC.

The sample holds many counts of this clonotype. V and J are TRBV7-2 and TRBJ2-7; TRBD1 agrees at 8 bases. Trimming at V came to 0 bases and at J to 3 bases, leaving 1 base not matched to a gene. CDR3 length: 14 amino acids. Germline CDR1 SGHTA, CDR2 FQGNSA. CDR3: CASSLAGTGYEQYF. CDR3 coding DNA: TGTGCCAGCAGCTTAGCCGGGACAGGCTACGAGCAGTACTTC.

Ten or more counts support this clonotype. The chain recombines TRBV7-8 with TRBJ2-2; D is tentatively TRBD1 or TRBD2 (6 bases each). Germline assignment: CDR1 SGHVS and CDR2 FQNEAQ. The CDR3 has 15 residues. Trimming shortened V by 6 bases and J by 1 base, and 12 bases separated the two germline ends. The CDR3 is CASRWGAQNTGELFF. CDR3 bases: TGTGCCAGCAGATGGGGGGCACAGAACACCGGGGAGCTGTTTTTT.

This clonotype has more than one count but fewer than ten. This may stem from a read error, because a much larger clone lies one nucleotide away. CDR3 sequence: CASSAQGDTQYF. The CDR3 DNA is TGTGCCAGCAGCGCCCAGGGAGATACGCAGTATTTT. This chain connects TRBV28 to TRBJ2-3, with D maybe TRBD1 (5 bases). This CDR3 has 12 residues. The germline CDR1 and CDR2 sequences are MDHEN and SYDVKM. Trimming pared 6 bases from V and 5 bases from J, leaving 9 bases between. Looking up the rest from reference TRBV28 and TRBJ2-3 gives the full variable domain: DVKVTQSSRYLVKRTGEKVFLECVQDMDHENMFWYRQDPGLGLRLIYFSYDVKMKEKGDIPEGYSVSREKKERFSLILESASTNQTSMYLCASSAQGDTQYFGPGTRLTVL.

The chain recombines TRBV11-2 with TRBJ1-2; 8 nucleotides align to TRBD1. The CDR3 runs 15 residues. Germline-derived CDR1 and CDR2 are SGHAT and FQNNGV. The trim removed 4 bases at V and 3 bases at J, leaving 7 bases unmatched. The CDR3 sequence: CASSSPGTGDYGYTF. CDR3 DNA sequence: TGTGCCAGCAGCTCCCCCGGGACAGGAGACTATGGCTACACCTTC.

Notes on this clonotype: Being one base from a much bigger clone, this may be a read error. The V call is TRBV6-2 or TRBV6-3, the J call TRBJ1-2; the D is unclear. CDR3 size: 13 residues. From germline, CDR1 is MNHEY and CDR2 SVGEGT. Here the CDR3 DNA reads TGTGCCAGCAGTTACTCAGGAAACTGTGGCTACACCTTC. Translating gives CASSYSGNCGYTF.

This clonotype has ten or more counts. The chain employs TRBV7-9 and TRBJ1-1; D is uncertain. This CDR3 has 14 amino acids. Germline values: CDR1 SEHNR, CDR2 FQNEAQ (reference sequence). V lost 2 bases and J lost 4, with 11 bases in between. CDR3 in amino acids: CASSLLSQSTEAFF. Written as DNA, the CDR3 is TGTGCCAGCAGCTTACTTTCGCAGAGCACTGAAGCTTTCTTT.

This rearrangement joins TRBV14 to TRBJ2-5; possible D gene TRBD2, 6 bases. V shed 1 base and J shed 4 bases, with 7 bases lying between them. Germline CDR1 reads SGHDN; CDR2 reads FVKESK. The CDR3 consists of 13 residues. The CDR3 spells CASSQGLGETQYF. CDR3 in DNA: TGTGCCAGCAGCCAAGGACTAGGAGAGACCCAGTACTTC.